A selection of T cell receptor beta chains follows, all from one sample in a study of blood T cells in healthy people across ages. TCRdb re-derived calls from the 5' RACE reads in MiXCR, one entry per CDR3 protein. The sample holds 850,000 to 1,000,000 distinct CDR3 sequences, about 44% seen once. The sample comprised blood. These receptors all stem from a man between 25 and 39 years old in good health. Both conserved end residues are part of each CDR3. Fields, in order: V gene, J gene, CDR3 protein.

v_call: TRBV12-3/TRBV12-4; j_call: TRBJ1-2; cdr3_aa: CASSLTGQGTSYGHTF
v_call: TRBV5-1; j_call: TRBJ2-1; cdr3_aa: CASSLWRQGGNDEQFF
v_call: TRBV11-2; j_call: TRBJ1-1; cdr3_aa: CASSFPRGSMNTEAFF
v_call: TRBV6-2/TRBV6-3; j_call: TRBJ2-6; cdr3_aa: CASSYRAGVNVLTF
v_call: TRBV27; j_call: TRBJ1-4; cdr3_aa: CASSLRDRSEKLFF
v_call: TRBV7-3; j_call: TRBJ1-5; cdr3_aa: CASSLRGAPGNQPQHF
v_call: TRBV5-1; j_call: TRBJ2-5; cdr3_aa: CASSSGQETQYF
v_call: TRBV20-1; j_call: TRBJ2-1; cdr3_aa: CSGGAWMNNEQFF
v_call: TRBV19; j_call: TRBJ1-2; cdr3_aa: CASSEQGVGGYTF
v_call: TRBV7-9; j_call: TRBJ1-1; cdr3_aa: CASSPFREGTEAFF
v_call: TRBV29-1; j_call: TRBJ1-1; cdr3_aa: CSVGQGGGSTEAFF
v_call: TRBV7-2; j_call: TRBJ2-7; cdr3_aa: CASRTTGTGIYEQYF
v_call: TRBV9; j_call: TRBJ2-4; cdr3_aa: CASSVEGAQGNIQYF
v_call: TRBV6-2/TRBV6-3; j_call: TRBJ2-1; cdr3_aa: CASSYLKVMGDEQFF
v_call: TRBV7-2; j_call: TRBJ2-4; cdr3_aa: CASSFSLQGAIAKNIQYF
v_call: TRBV2; j_call: .; cdr3_aa: CASKGLGGSYNEQYF
v_call: TRBV3-1; j_call: .; cdr3_aa: CASSQGPGTSPGEQYF